This T cell receptor (beta chain) was sequenced for a study of human T cells and chemical hapten exposure. Study-wide points: The immune response of these alopecia patients might not match healthy individuals'.

Time point described: pre-sensitization, week 0. The sample's treatment: therapeutic diphenylcyclopropenone sensitization with weekly scalp DPC. Sequencing started from total RNA isolated from unfractionated whole blood. The table lists this clonotype with a few counts. Its specificity is not known. Per the authors' pipeline: A per-sample median of approximately 100,000 TCRs was observed, with a range of about 23,224 to 750,000. One entry per CDR3 protein results from TCRdb running MiXCR on the RACE reads. What appears here as the V and J calls and clone size reflects TCRdb's work, not the paper's. There are about 40,000 distinct CDR3 sequences in the sample; 10% occur only once, and less than 6.5% lies in the top ten. CDR1 MGHRA and CDR2 YSYEKL come from the germline V gene. The germline V and J ends were trimmed by 2 bases and 8 bases, with 9 bases remaining between them. The CDR3 has 12 amino acids.

The origin of this receptor is a man aged 25 to 45 with alopecia areata. Some clones in this sample may be carry-over from other donors' samples. The sample here was whole blood, taken in connection with sensitization to the hapten diphenylcyclopropenone (DPC). This chain links TRBV4-1 with TRBJ1-2, with a weak D call TRBD1 (6 bases). The CDR3: CASSQTGKGYTF. As DNA, the CDR3 is TGCGCCAGCAGCCAAACAGGGAAAGGCTACACCTTC.